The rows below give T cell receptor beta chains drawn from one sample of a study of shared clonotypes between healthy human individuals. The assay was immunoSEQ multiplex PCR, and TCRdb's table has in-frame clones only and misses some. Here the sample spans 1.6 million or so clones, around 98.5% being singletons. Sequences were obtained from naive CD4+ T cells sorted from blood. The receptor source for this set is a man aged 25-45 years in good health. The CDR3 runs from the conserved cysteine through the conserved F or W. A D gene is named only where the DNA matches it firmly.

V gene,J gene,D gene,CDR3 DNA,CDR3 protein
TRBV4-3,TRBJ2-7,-,TGCGCCAGCAGCCAAGATCCCCAGGGAGGCTACGAGCAGTACTTC,CASSQDPQGGYEQYF
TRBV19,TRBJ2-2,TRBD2,TGTGCCAGTAGTTCTCACGAGGGAGGGCCGGTCACCGGGGAGCTGTTTTTT,CASSSHEGGPVTGELFF
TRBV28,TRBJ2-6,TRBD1,TGTGCCAGCAACCGACAGGGCAGGGCCAACGTCCTGACTTTC,CASNRQGRANVLTF
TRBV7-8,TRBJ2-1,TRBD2,TGTGCCAGCAGCTTAGGGTCTGTCGGGACTAGGTACAATGAGCAGTTCTTC,CASSLGSVGTRYNEQFF
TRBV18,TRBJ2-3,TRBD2,TGTGCCAGCTCACCGCTCGGATCGGGACTAGGAAGCACAGATACGCAGTATTTT,CASSPLGSGLGSTDTQYF
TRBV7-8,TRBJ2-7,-,TGTGCCAGCAGCCTACGGGACAACCCCTACGAGCAGTACTTC,CASSLRDNPYEQYF
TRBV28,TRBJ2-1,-,TGTGCCAGCAGTTTATACAGGGGCCCAGTCAGCGGGGGAAAGTTCTTC,CASSLYRGPVSGGKFF
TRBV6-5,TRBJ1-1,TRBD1,TGTGCCAGCAGGGAACAGGGGGTGAACACTGAAGCTTTCTTT,CASREQGVNTEAFF
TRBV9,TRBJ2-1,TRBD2,TGTGCCAGCAGCGTAAGGACTAGTACGCATGAGCAGTTCTTC,CASSVRTSTHEQFF
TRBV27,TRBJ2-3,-,TGTGCCAGCAGTTCCCCCAGCGGATACACAGATACGCAGTATTTT,CASSSPSGYTDTQYF
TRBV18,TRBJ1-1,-,TGTGCCAGCTCACCACTGACCCCGGGGACTGAAGCTTTCTTT,CASSPLTPGTEAFF
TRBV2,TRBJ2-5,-,TGTGCCAGCAGTGAGTCTCGGGTTTTAATCGAGACCCAGTACTTC,CASSESRVLIETQYF
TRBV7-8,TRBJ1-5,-,TGTGCCAGCAGCTTCCGGGACAATCAGCCCCAGCATTTT,CASSFRDNQPQHF
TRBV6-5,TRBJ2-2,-,TGTGCCAGCAGGGGACGGGCGGAGGCCAGCGGGGAGCTGTTTTTT,CASRGRAEASGELFF
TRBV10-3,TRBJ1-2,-,TGTGCCATCAGTGAGGCCGCTGGAGGCTACACCTTC,CAISEAAGGYTF
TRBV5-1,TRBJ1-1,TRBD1,TGCGCCAGCAGTCTTGACAGGGGGGTCATGAACACTGAAGCTTTCTTT,CASSLDRGVMNTEAFF
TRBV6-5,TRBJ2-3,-,TGTGCCAGCACCACGGCGGATACGCAGTATTTT,CASTTADTQYF
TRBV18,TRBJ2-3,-,TGTGCCAGCTCACCGTCCAAAAACACAGATACGCAGTATTTT,CASSPSKNTDTQYF
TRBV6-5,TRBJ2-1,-,TGTGCCAGCAGGACCCACTTCCGCTCCTACAATGAGCAGTTCTTC,CASRTHFRSYNEQFF
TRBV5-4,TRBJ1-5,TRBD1,TGTGCCAGCAGCTTGGACAGGGGTCTAACTCAGCCCCAGCATTTT,CASSLDRGLTQPQHF
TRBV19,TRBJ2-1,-,TGTGCCAGTGCTGTCTACAGCAGTGAGCAGTTCTTC,CASAVYSSEQFF
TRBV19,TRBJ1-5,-,TGTGCCAGTAGCAGGGGTAGGAATCTCAATCAGCCCCAGCATTTT,CASSRGRNLNQPQHF
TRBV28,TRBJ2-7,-,TGTGCCAGCAGTTCCCTGACTCGGTGGGACTTC,CASSSLTRWDF
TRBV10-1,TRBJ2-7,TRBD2,TGCGCCAGCAGTGAAAGCCTCACCGGGACTAGATCGTACTTC,CASSESLTGTRSYF
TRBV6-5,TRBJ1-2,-,TGTGCCAGCAGACGGACAGCCTCGTGGTATGGCTACACCTTC,CASRRTASWYGYTF
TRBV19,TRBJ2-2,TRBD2,TGTGCCAGTATACCCCTGGGAGGGGAGGGCACCGGGGAGCTGTTTTTT,CASIPLGGEGTGELFF
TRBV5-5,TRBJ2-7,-,TGTGCCAGCAGCTTGCAACAACCTGGTTGGGCCTACGAGCAGTACTTC,CASSLQQPGWAYEQYF
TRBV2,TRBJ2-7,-,TGTGCCAGCAGTAACCCGCCCGGAAGCCTCTACGAGCAGTACTTC,CASSNPPGSLYEQYF
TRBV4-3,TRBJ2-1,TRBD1,TGCGCCAGCAGCCAATTGGACAGGGGGCGAAATGAGCAGTTCTTC,CASSQLDRGRNEQFF
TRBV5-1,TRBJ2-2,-,TGCGCCAGCAGCATCGCCGGGTCCGATTACGGGGAGCTGTTTTTT,CASSIAGSDYGELFF
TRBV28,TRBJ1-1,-,TGTGCCAGCAGTTTGACCCACATGAACACTGAAGCTTTCTTT,CASSLTHMNTEAFF
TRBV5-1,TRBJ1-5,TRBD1,TGCGCCAGCAGCTCGACAGGGAATAGCAATCAGCCCCAGCATTTT,CASSSTGNSNQPQHF